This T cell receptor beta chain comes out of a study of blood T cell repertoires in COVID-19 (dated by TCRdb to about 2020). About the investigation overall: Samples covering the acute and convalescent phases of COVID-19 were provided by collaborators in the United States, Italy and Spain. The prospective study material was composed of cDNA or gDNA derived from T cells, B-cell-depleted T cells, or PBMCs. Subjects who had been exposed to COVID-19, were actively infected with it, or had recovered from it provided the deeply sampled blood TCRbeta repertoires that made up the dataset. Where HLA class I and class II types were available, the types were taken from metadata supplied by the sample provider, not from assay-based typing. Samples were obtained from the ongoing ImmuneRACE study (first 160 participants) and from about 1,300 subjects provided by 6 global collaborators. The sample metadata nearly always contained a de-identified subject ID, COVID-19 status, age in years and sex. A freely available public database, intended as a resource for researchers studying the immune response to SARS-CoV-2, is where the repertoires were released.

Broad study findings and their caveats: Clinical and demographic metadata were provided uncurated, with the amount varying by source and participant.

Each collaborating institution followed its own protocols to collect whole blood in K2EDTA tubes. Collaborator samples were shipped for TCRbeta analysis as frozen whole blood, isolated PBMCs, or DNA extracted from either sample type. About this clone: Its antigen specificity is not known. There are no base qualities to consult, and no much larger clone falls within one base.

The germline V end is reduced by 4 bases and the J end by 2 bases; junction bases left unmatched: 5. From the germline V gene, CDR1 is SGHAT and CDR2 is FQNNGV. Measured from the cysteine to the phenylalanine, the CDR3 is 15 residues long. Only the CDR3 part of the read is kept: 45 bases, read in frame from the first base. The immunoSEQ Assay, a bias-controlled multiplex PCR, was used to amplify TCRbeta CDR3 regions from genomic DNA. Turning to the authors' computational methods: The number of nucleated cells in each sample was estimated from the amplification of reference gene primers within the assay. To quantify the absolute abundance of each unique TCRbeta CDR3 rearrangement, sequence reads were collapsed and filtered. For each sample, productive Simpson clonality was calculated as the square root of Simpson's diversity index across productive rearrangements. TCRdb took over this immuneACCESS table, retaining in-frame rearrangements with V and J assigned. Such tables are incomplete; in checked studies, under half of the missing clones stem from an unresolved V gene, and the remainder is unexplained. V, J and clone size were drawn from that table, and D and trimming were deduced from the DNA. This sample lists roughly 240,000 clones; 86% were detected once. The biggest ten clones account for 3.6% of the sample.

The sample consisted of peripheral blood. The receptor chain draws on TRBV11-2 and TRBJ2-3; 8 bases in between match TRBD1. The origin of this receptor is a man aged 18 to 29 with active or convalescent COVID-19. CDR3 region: CASSYRTGLTDTQYF. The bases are TGTGCCAGCAGCTATCGGACAGGGCTCACAGATACGCAGTATTTT.